What follows are 15 T cell receptor beta chains derived from one specimen sequenced in a study of cytomegalovirus exposure and HLA in healthy donors. The PCR made use of 60 Vbeta and 13 Jbeta primers. Libraries were prepared by immunoSEQ multiplex PCR; TCRdb keeps only in-frame clonotypes and omits some of them. Here the sample spans some 130,000 clones, 73% being singletons. Sequenced sample: PBMCs. Source of these receptors: a woman in her thirties or forties in good health and CMV-seronegative.

V gene TRBV18 combines with J gene TRBJ2-7; 9 bases fit TRBD2. CDR1 KGHSH and CDR2 LQKENI come from the germline V gene. The V gene end was trimmed by 4 bases and the J gene end by 0 bases; junction bases not matched to a gene: 4. The CDR3 covers 15 residues. The chain's CDR3 is CASSQERGASYEQYV. The CDR3 nucleotides read TGTGCCAGCTCACAAGAGCGGGGGGCCTCCTACGAGCAGTACGTC.

The chain joins TRBV5-1 to TRBJ2-1, with TRBD1 as a possible D gene (5 bases). The CDR3 loop spans 15 amino acids. Trimming pared 4 bases from V and 2 bases from J, leaving 13 bases between. CDR1 and CDR2 from the germline V gene are SGHRS and YFSETQ. As DNA, the CDR3 is TGCGCCAGCAGCGTTCAAGGGGTAACCTACAATGAGCAGTTCTTC. It is translated as CASSVQGVTYNEQFF. The full variable domain, rest sourced from reference TRBV5-1 and TRBJ2-1, is KAGVTQTPRYLIKTRGQQVTLSCSPISGHRSVSWYQQTPGQGLQFLFEYFSETQRNKGNFPGRFSGRQFSNSRSEMNVSTLELGDSALYLCASSVQGVTYNEQFFGPGTRLTVL.

The chain combines TRBV5-4 with TRBJ2-3; 8 nucleotides match TRBD2. Per the germline V gene, CDR1 is SGHNT and CDR2 is YYREEE (reference sequence). V gave up 0 bases and J gave up 0 bases; unmatched junction bases: 3. CDR3 length: 16 amino acids. For the CDR3, the DNA is TGTGCCAGCAGCTTGGCCCAGCGGGGGAGCACAGATACGCAGTATTTT. Translating it yields CASSLAQRGSTDTQYF.

This clone occurred a few times. V gene TRBV2 combines with J gene TRBJ2-7, with 9 positions matching TRBD1. V was pared by 7 bases and J by 4 bases, with 11 bases of the junction left unmatched. CDR3 size: 15 residues. Germline CDR1 is SNHLY and CDR2 is FYNNEI. In nucleotides, the CDR3 is TGTGCCAGCACCCTAGAGGGGACAGGGACTTACGAGCAGTACTTC. Its translation is CASTLEGTGTYEQYF.

The rearrangement joins TRBV29-1 to TRBJ2-3, with D hard to call. The CDR3 loop spans 12 amino acids. Germline CDR1 reads SQVTM; CDR2 reads ANQGSEA. V was trimmed by 3 bases and J by 6 bases, leaving 10 bases between them. CDR3 bases: TGCAGCGTTGAGGCTACGGAGGATACGCAGTATTTT. This translates into CSVEATEDTQYF.

The chain links TRBV4-2 to TRBJ2-1, with a tentative D call TRBD2 (7 bases). Looked up from germline, CDR1 is LGHNA and CDR2 is YNFKEQ. V was pared by 0 bases and J by 8 bases, with 17 bases between. CDR3 size: 16 residues. The CDR3 loop is CASSQDMGGPRDEQFF. CDR3 sequence (DNA): TGTGCCAGCAGCCAAGATATGGGGGGGCCACGGGATGAGCAGTTCTTC.

The rearrangement joins TRBV4-1 to TRBJ2-1, with 8 bases that match TRBD2. J lost 0 bases, V lost 3 bases, and 1 base had no gene match. Germline V lookup: CDR1 MGHRA, CDR2 YSYEKL. This CDR3 is 15 amino acids long. The CDR3 reads CASSHRGGSYNEQFF. In DNA form, the CDR3 reads TGCGCCAGCAGCCACCGGGGGGGCTCCTACAATGAGCAGTTCTTC.

In this sample, this clone turned up a few times. The V and J genes are TRBV2 and TRBJ1-2; tentative D call: TRBD1 (5 bases). V lost 8 bases and J 5 bases, leaving 15 bases between the germline ends. The CDR3 sequence is 13 residues long. The germline V gene has CDR1 SNHLY and CDR2 FYNNEI. The CDR3: CASGGTDTYGYTF. CDR3 DNA sequence: TGTGCCAGCGGGGGGACGGACACATATGGCTACACCTTC.

This clone appeared a few times. The J gene is TRBJ1-1, the V gene TRBV4-1, with TRBD1 identical over 10 bases. J lost 5 bases, V lost 5 bases, and 5 bases had no gene match. CDR1 MGHRA and CDR2 YSYEKL come from the germline V gene. The CDR3 covers 14 residues. Here the CDR3 reads CASSFGQGGTEAFF. CDR3 DNA sequence: TGCGCCAGCAGCTTCGGACAGGGGGGGACTGAAGCTTTCTTT.

J is TRBJ1-1 and V is TRBV27, with D possibly TRBD1 on 6 matching bases. The CDR3 length is 14 residues. Trimming removed 8 bases at V and 7 bases at J, with 20 bases between. Germline V gene sequence: CDR1 MNHEY, CDR2 SMNVEV (reference sequence). In nucleotides, the CDR3 is TGTGCCAGCGGATTAACAGGGTTGTCCGTTGAAGCTTTCTTT. Amino acids: CASGLTGLSVEAFF.

This chain links TRBV19 with TRBJ2-2, with a possible D match to TRBD1 (6 bases). Per germline, CDR1 LNHDA and CDR2 SQIVND (reference sequence). The CDR3 totals 17 residues. Trimming left V 3 bases short and J 3 bases short, with 17 bases between. The CDR3 sequence is CASSIDWGPLDTGELFF. CDR3 coding DNA: TGTGCCAGTAGTATTGATTGGGGGCCTTTGGACACCGGGGAGCTGTTTTTT.

On this clone itself: Other DNA sequences within the sample encode an identical CDR3. The J gene is TRBJ2-3, the V gene TRBV7-8; weak D call: TRBD1 (5 bases). Germline V CDR1 and CDR2: SGHVS, FQNEAQ. The length of the CDR3 is 15 residues. V gave up 2 bases and J gave up 0 bases, with 9 bases separating them. This chain's CDR3 is CASSLYRGSTDTQYF. The DNA for the CDR3 is TGTGCCAGCAGCTTATATAGGGGTAGCACAGATACGCAGTATTTT.

The V call is TRBV7-9, the J call TRBJ2-5; 9 bases fit TRBD2. CDR1 is SEHNR and CDR2 is FQNEAQ in the germline V gene (reference sequence). The CDR3 is made up of 16 amino acids. J was trimmed by 5 bases and V by 0 bases; bases with no gene match: 7. The CDR3 sequence is CASSLAGGGAGETQYF. CDR3 nucleotides: TGTGCCAGCAGCTTAGCCGGCGGGGGGGCCGGGGAGACCCAGTACTTC. Supplemented by reference TRBV7-9 and TRBJ2-5, the full variable domain reads DTGVSQNPRHKITKRGQNVTFRCDPISEHNRLYWYRQTLGQGPEFLTYFQNEAQLEKSRLLSDRFSAERPKGSFSTLEIQRTEQGDSAMYLCASSLAGGGAGETQYFGPGTRLLVL.

The chain has TRBV4-2 and TRBJ2-5; D possibly corresponds to TRBD2 (7 bases). The CDR3 covers 16 residues. CDR1 and CDR2 from the germline V gene are LGHNA and YNFKEQ. V was cut by 1 base and J by 5 bases, with 17 bases left in between. The CDR3 region has the DNA TGTGCCAGCAGCCAAGCTTTTGGGGGGGCCAGCGAGACCCAGTACTTC. It yields the protein CASSQAFGGASETQYF.

The genes are TRBV4-1 and TRBJ2-5, with D tentatively TRBD2 (5 bases). The ends were cut back, 0 bases at V and 5 bases at J, with 10 bases in the middle. CDR1 and CDR2 (germline): MGHRA, YSYEKL. The CDR3 sequence is 14 residues long. The CDR3 region has the DNA TGCGCCAGCAGCCAAGATTTTCGGAGGGAGACCCAGTACTTC. This translates into CASSQDFRRETQYF.